The clone carrying this T cell receptor beta chain showed up many times. What it recognizes is unknown. TCRdb reanalysed the 5' RACE reads using MiXCR and keeps one entry per CDR3 protein. Among around 95,000 distinct CDR3 sequences listed, roughly 4.5% were seen once. Specified time point: sample taken at primary tumor resection. The 72 donors had untreated early-stage non-small cell lung cancer. These data originate in a study of spatial heterogeneity in lung cancer. At the level of the study: Tumor-region counts of TCR transcripts tracked strongly with a T cell module score from matched bulk RNA-seq.

Study-level results: Expanded alpha and beta TCR counts within tumors tracked tumor mutation counts. Counts of ubiquitous and regional expanded TCRs tracked ubiquitous and regional nonsynonymous mutations, respectively.

The V and J ends lost 7 bases and 4 bases respectively, with 19 bases between them. The CDR3 loop spans 15 amino acids. Germline assignment: CDR1 MNHEY and CDR2 SMNVEV (reference sequence). The clonotype originates from a male donor with early-stage non-small cell lung cancer. This chain joins TRBV27 and TRBJ1-2; D is possibly TRBD1 (6 bases). The source material was lung tumor tissue, sampled at surgery. The CDR3 nucleotides are TGTGCCAGCAAGAACTCTTGGCAGGGGAGCTATGGCTACACCTTC. Its translation: CASKNSWQGSYGYTF.